Below are 24 T cell receptor beta chains sequenced from a single sample in a study of a mutant IDH1 vaccine in newly diagnosed glioma. Clones were sequenced by immunoSEQ multiplex PCR, and TCRdb holds only the in-frame ones, with some missing. This sample has approximately 88,000 clones; around 80% occur once, and the top ten carry 7.5%. Regarding time point: baseline, week 1 (first vaccination visit). Treatment described: pre-vaccination baseline after standard-of-care therapy. The sequencing here drew on PBMCs, taken from a glioma patient treated with radiotherapy, temozolomide or both. All receptors come from a man aged 40-55 years with glioma.

CDR3 amino acids: CASTSPGVWTSYEQYF. Here the CDR3 DNA reads TGTGCCAGCACCTCCCCAGGGGTATGGACCTCCTACGAGCAGTACTTC. The V call is TRBV7-2, the J call TRBJ2-7, with a weak D call TRBD1 (6 bases). CDR1 is SGHTA and CDR2 is FQGNSA in the germline V gene. The ends were cut back, 7 bases at V and 0 bases at J, with 19 bases in the middle. The CDR3 loop spans 16 amino acids.

This chain uses TRBV9 with TRBJ2-3, with 10 bases matching TRBD2. CDR3 length: 17 residues. With V trimmed by 3 bases and J by 5 bases, 12 bases remained unmatched. The V gene's germline CDR1 is SGDLS and CDR2 YYNGEE. DNA for the CDR3: TGTGCCAGCAGCGCACTCCCCGCAGCGGGAGGGTTAGATACGCAGTATTTT. Its protein product is CASSALPAAGGLDTQYF.

This rearrangement joins TRBV7-2 to TRBJ2-7, with 7 positions matching TRBD2. CDR3 length equals 15 residues. Germline CDR1 is SGHTA and CDR2 is FQGNSA. V dropped 5 bases and J dropped 2; count of bases not matched to a gene: 9. The CDR3 DNA follows: TGTGCCAGCAGCCCAAGAGCGGGGCCGACCTACGAGCAGTACTTC. Translation: CASSPRAGPTYEQYF.

This chain connects TRBV28 to TRBJ1-2, with a tentative D call TRBD1 (6 bases). V lost 3 bases and J 0 bases, leaving 11 bases between the germline ends. This CDR3 is built from 15 residues. Germline V gene sequence: CDR1 MDHEN, CDR2 SYDVKM. The CDR3: CASSLGGATNYGYTF. The CDR3 region has the DNA TGTGCCAGCAGTTTGGGGGGCGCGACTAACTATGGCTACACCTTC.

The V and J genes are TRBV11-2 and TRBJ1-1; D gene unclear. V was pared by 3 bases and J by 7 bases, with 21 bases between. This CDR3 spans 16 amino acids. Germline V CDR1 and CDR2: SGHAT, FQNNGV. Here the CDR3 DNA reads TGTGCCAGCAGCTTCCTCCCCGGTTCAACAAGGAGTGAAGCTTTCTTT. Its translation: CASSFLPGSTRSEAFF.

The rearrangement joins TRBV25-1 to TRBJ2-5, with unresolved D. The germline gives CDR1 MGHDK, CDR2 SYGVNS. The ends were cut back, 1 base at V and 4 bases at J, with 7 bases in the middle. The CDR3 consists of 13 residues. For the CDR3, the DNA is TGTGCCAGCAGTGAATCCATGGGAGAGACCCAGTACTTC. It is translated as CASSESMGETQYF.

This chain joins TRBV2 and TRBJ2-7; either TRBD1 or TRBD2 may supply D (6 bases each). Trimming removed 5 bases at V and 2 bases at J, with 13 bases between. There are 14 residues in the CDR3. CDR1 and CDR2 (germline): SNHLY, FYNNEI. CDR3 sequence reads: CASSWAGEAYEQYF. The CDR3 DNA reads as TGTGCCAGCAGTTGGGCAGGGGAGGCCTACGAGCAGTACTTC.

V usage is TRBV30 and J usage is TRBJ2-2, with a weak D call TRBD2 (5 bases). The V gene's germline CDR1 is GTSNPN and CDR2 SVGIG (reference sequence). CDR3 length equals 14 residues. Trimming shortened V by 4 bases and J by 4 bases, and 13 bases separated the two germline ends. This CDR3 is CAWNSGFFTGELFF. The CDR3 DNA sequence: TGTGCCTGGAACTCGGGATTTTTCACCGGGGAGCTGTTTTTT.

This clone was counted a few times. The chain recombines TRBV6-4 with TRBJ2-5; no clear D gene. Germline V gives CDR1 MRHNA, CDR2 SNTAGT. Between the trimmed V and J ends, which lost 4 bases and 1 base, there was a span of 10 bases. The CDR3 extends over 14 amino acids. CDR3 in amino acids: CASSVEAFQETQYF. For the CDR3, the DNA is TGTGCCAGCAGTGTAGAGGCGTTCCAAGAGACCCAGTACTTC.

The sample holds one count of this clone. The rearrangement joins TRBV19 to TRBJ2-2; tentative D call: TRBD1 (7 bases). This CDR3 has 16 residues. Germline V lookup: CDR1 LNHDA, CDR2 SQIVND (reference sequence). V was shortened by 6 bases and J by 7 bases, with 21 bases between the two germline ends. Here the CDR3 reads CASRGPRGAQGGELFF. As DNA, the CDR3 is TGTGCCAGTAGAGGCCCCAGGGGGGCGCAGGGCGGGGAGCTGTTTTTT.

This clone was seen only once. V usage is TRBV10-3 and J usage is TRBJ2-3; 15 positions match TRBD2. This CDR3 spans 14 amino acids. CDR1 ENHRY and CDR2 SYGVKD come from the germline V gene. V shed 11 bases and J 6 bases; nucleotides not matched to a gene: 6. CDR3 nucleotides: TGTGCCGCCGGACTAGCGGGGGGGCATGATACGCAGTATTTT. Its translation: CAAGLAGGHDTQYF.

V usage is TRBV5-6 and J usage is TRBJ2-7, with D possibly matching TRBD1 (6 bases). Germline CDR1 SGHDT, CDR2 YYEEEE. The V and J ends lost 2 bases and 9 bases respectively, with 15 bases between them. CDR3 size: 13 residues. The CDR3 DNA reads TGTGCCAGCAGCTTAGTCGTCAGGGGCGGGCAGTACTTC. This gives the protein CASSLVVRGGQYF.

The rearrangement links TRBV6-1 to TRBJ1-5; the match to TRBD1 covers 9 bases. The CDR3 runs 14 residues. Germline CDR1 reads MNHNS; CDR2 reads SASEGT. V dropped 6 bases and J dropped 4; count of bases not matched to a gene: 4. The CDR3: CASSWTGDNQPQHF. The DNA of the CDR3 is TGTGCCAGCAGCTGGACAGGGGATAATCAGCCCCAGCATTTT.

The chain joins TRBV9 to TRBJ2-4; D unclear. Trimming pared 0 bases from V and 8 bases from J, leaving 21 bases between. CDR1 is SGDLS, CDR2 YYNGEE, per germline. The CDR3 is 17 residues long. The chain's CDR3 is CASSVGLGRPSSDIQYF. The CDR3 nucleotides are TGTGCCAGCAGCGTAGGGCTCGGTAGACCTTCGTCGGACATTCAGTACTTC.

Notes on this clone: A junction end diverges from the germline sequence, so it may reflect a read error. The gene calls are TRBV7-7 and TRBJ2-7; 7 bases are shared with TRBD1. This CDR3 spans 17 amino acids. Germline assignment: CDR1 SSHAT and CDR2 FNYEAQ (reference sequence). Here the CDR3 reads CASSPGTARTHPYEQYF. The CDR3 region has the DNA TGTGCTAGCAGCCCAGGGACAGCTCGGACGCACCCCTACGAGCAGTACTTC. Complete variable domain (other parts from reference TRBV7-7 and TRBJ2-7): GAGVSQSPRYKVTKRGQDVTLRCDPISSHATLYWYQQALGQGPEFLTYFNYEAQPDKSGLPSDRFSAERPEGSISTLTIQRTEQRDSAMYRCASSPGTARTHPYEQYFGPGTRLTVT.

This clone has only one observation. This chain connects TRBV18 to TRBJ2-1; the match to TRBD2 covers 11 bases. The CDR3 is 17 residues long. V lost 2 bases to trimming and J lost 6 bases; unmatched junction nucleotides: 9. CDR1 is KGHSH, CDR2 LQKENI, per germline. CDR3 sequence: CASSPTGTSGRGNEQFF. Here the CDR3 DNA reads TGTGCCAGCTCACCAACCGGGACTAGCGGCCGCGGCAATGAGCAGTTCTTC.

CDR3 DNA sequence: TGTGCCAGCAGTCCAAGGCCAAACCCTGGCTTTACAGATACGCAGTATTTT. This sequence encodes CASSPRPNPGFTDTQYF. The rearrangement links TRBV9 to TRBJ2-3; D call uncertain. V dropped 5 bases and J dropped 3 bases, with 22 bases sitting between them. The V gene's germline CDR1 is SGDLS and CDR2 YYNGEE. This CDR3 region has 17 residues.

The chain employs TRBV15 and TRBJ2-7; D call uncertain. Between the trimmed V and J ends, which lost 0 bases and 3 bases, there was a span of 9 bases. The CDR3 has 14 residues. Germline V lookup: CDR1 LNHNV, CDR2 YYDKDF (reference sequence). The CDR3 spells CATSREETRYEQYF. CDR3 DNA: TGTGCCACCAGCAGAGAGGAGACCCGCTACGAGCAGTACTTC.

The J gene is TRBJ1-1, the V gene TRBV4-2; 8 bases align to TRBD1. CDR3 length: 13 residues. The germline V gene encodes CDR1 LGHNA and CDR2 YNFKEQ. J gave up 6 bases and V 5 bases, and 5 bases lay outside the gene matches. CDR3 nucleotides: TGTGCCAGCAGCTTCAGCAGGGGGCCTGAAGCTTTCTTT. It specifies CASSFSRGPEAFF.

This chain connects TRBV5-1 to TRBJ1-6; weak D call: TRBD1 (5 bases). Germline CDR1 SGHRS, CDR2 YFSETQ. Deletions cut 0 bases from V and 5 bases from J, with 9 bases between. This CDR3 comprises 15 residues. The CDR3 reads CASSLVSGNNSPLHF. CDR3 DNA sequence: TGCGCCAGCAGCTTGGTGTCAGGGAATAATTCACCCCTCCACTTT.

J is TRBJ2-1 and V is TRBV6-4, with TRBD2 matching over 8 bases. Looked up from germline, CDR1 is MRHNA and CDR2 is SNTAGT. CDR3 length: 15 amino acids. V lost 0 bases and J lost 7; bases outside the gene matches: 5. For the CDR3, the DNA is TGTGCCAGCAGTGACTCCAGCGGGGGTTGGAATGAGCAGTTCTTC. Encoded protein: CASSDSSGGWNEQFF.

The table lists this clone with a count of one. V usage is TRBV4-1 and J usage is TRBJ1-4; unclear D gene. The length of the CDR3 is 16 residues. The germline gives CDR1 MGHRA, CDR2 YSYEKL. With 1 base removed from V and 3 bases from J, the gap between germline ends came to 12 bases. The CDR3 bases are TGCGCCAGCAGCCAAGGCTTCCGGGGTGCTAATGAAAAACTGTTTTTT. Amino acids: CASSQGFRGANEKLFF.

The chain carries TRBV6-1 and TRBJ1-2; D call uncertain. Between the trimmed V and J ends, which lost 3 bases and 5 bases, there was a span of 13 bases. The CDR3 totals 14 residues. Germline values: CDR1 MNHNS, CDR2 SASEGT. This chain's CDR3 is CASSELGGRYGYTF. The CDR3 nucleotides read TGTGCCAGCAGTGAGTTGGGAGGGAGGTATGGCTACACCTTC.

This sequence joins TRBV5-6 and TRBJ1-1; TRBD1 matches at 7 bases. CDR1 and CDR2 from the germline V gene are SGHDT and YYEEEE. The CDR3 sequence is 15 residues long. V lost 4 bases, J lost 4 bases, and 10 bases stayed unmatched. CDR3 residues: CASSGRTGSATEAFF. Written as DNA, the CDR3 is TGTGCCAGCAGCGGAAGGACAGGTTCAGCCACTGAAGCTTTCTTT.